This record looks at one T cell receptor (beta chain) sequence and its context. The data originate from a study of blood T cell repertoires in COVID-19. Study summary: Acute and convalescent COVID-19 samples came from the United States, Italy and Spain. T cells, B-cell-depleted T cells, or PBMCs provided the cDNA or gDNA that served as material.

With 3 bases clipped from V and 2 bases from J, the junction kept 6 bases outside the gene matches. The CDR3 spans 16 residues. Germline V CDR1 and CDR2: SGDLS, YYNGEE. The authors' processing: Quantification of nucleated cells was approximated via reference gene primer amplification. Data came from immunoSEQ multiplex PCR; TCRdb stores just in-frame clones and leaves some out. V, J and clone size derive from that table, while D and trimming were established from the DNA sequence. This table holds about 350,000 clones, 91% found once. The chain is built from TRBV9 and TRBJ2-3, with 10 bases matching TRBD2. This sequence was found in a woman aged 18-29 years who had recovered from COVID-19. The specimen was peripheral blood. The CDR3 region has the DNA TGTGCCAGCAGCGGCCTTAGCGGGAGGCACACAGATACGCAGTATTTT. This sequence encodes CASSGLSGRHTDTQYF.